The present T cell receptor (beta chain) was sequenced within a study of blood T cell repertoires in COVID-19. Study-wide context: Samples came from the United States, Italy and Spain, spanning acute and convalescent COVID-19. The analysed material was cDNA or gDNA that came from T cells, B-cell-depleted T cells, or PBMCs.

Clones were sequenced by immunoSEQ multiplex PCR, and TCRdb holds only the in-frame ones, with some missing. This sample carries about 250,000 clones, approximately 90% of them seen once, and the ten largest clones take 3% to 3.5%. The CDR3 spans 13 residues. The ends lost 4 bases at V and 7 bases at J; junction bases unmatched: 4. CDR1 and CDR2 from the germline V gene are SNHLY and FYNNEI. The genes are TRBV2 and TRBJ1-2, with 9 bases lining up with TRBD1. This receptor was taken from a man between 18 and 29 years old with active or convalescent COVID-19. The sequenced material came from peripheral blood. Here the CDR3 reads CASSAKTGGGYTF. The CDR3 DNA sequence: TGTGCCAGCAGTGCGAAGACAGGGGGTGGCTACACCTTC.